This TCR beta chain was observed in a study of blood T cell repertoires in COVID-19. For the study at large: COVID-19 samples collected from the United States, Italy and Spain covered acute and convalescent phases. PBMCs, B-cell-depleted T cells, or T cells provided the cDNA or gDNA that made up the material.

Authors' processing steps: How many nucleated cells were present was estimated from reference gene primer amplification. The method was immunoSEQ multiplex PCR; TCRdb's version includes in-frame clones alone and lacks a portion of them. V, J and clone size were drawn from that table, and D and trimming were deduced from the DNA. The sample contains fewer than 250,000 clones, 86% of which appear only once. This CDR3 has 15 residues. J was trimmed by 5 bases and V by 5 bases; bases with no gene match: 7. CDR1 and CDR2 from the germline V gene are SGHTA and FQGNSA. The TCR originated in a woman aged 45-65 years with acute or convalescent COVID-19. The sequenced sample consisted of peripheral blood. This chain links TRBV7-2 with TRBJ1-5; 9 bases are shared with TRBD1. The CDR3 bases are TGTGCCAGCAGCCTCACGTACAGGGGGCATCAGCCCCAGCATTTT. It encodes CASSLTYRGHQPQHF.